Below, 25 T cell receptor beta chains from the same sample are listed, as sequenced in a study of T-cell reconstitution after alpha-beta-depleted transplantation in children. It was with unique molecular identifiers that the TCRbeta library was prepared. A single record per CDR3 protein comes from TCRdb applying MiXCR to the PCR reads. The sample contains 550,000 to 600,000 distinct CDR3 sequences, roughly 24% of which appear only once. The material sequenced was PBMCs, mostly from graft donor cells, taken 360 days after TCRalphabeta/CD19-depleted stem cell transplant. These receptors all come from a boy in the first two years of life who had a stem cell transplant for acute myeloid leukemia, so the T cells may come from the graft donor.

The chain recombines TRBV21-1 with TRBJ2-7; the table's D call, TRBD1, was not checked against the DNA. TRBV21-1 is listed as a pseudogene. The CDR3 runs 11 residues. The DNA for the CDR3 is TGTGCCAGCAGAGGGCCCCGGGACACTCTCTTC. As protein: CASRGPRDTLF.

This clonotype was seen repeatedly, ten times or more. The V and J genes are TRBV29-1 and TRBJ2-3; 10 bases match TRBD1. The germline CDR1 and CDR2 sequences are SQVTM and ANQGSEA. V shed 0 bases, J shed 6 bases, and the junction held 3 bases outside the gene matches. The CDR3 covers 14 residues. The chain's CDR3 is CSVEETGGSDTQYF. Written as DNA, the CDR3 is TGCAGCGTTGAAGAGACAGGGGGCTCGGATACGCAGTATTTT.

V usage is TRBV29-1 and J usage is TRBJ2-5; D unclear. Germline-derived CDR1 and CDR2 are SQVTM and ANQGSEA. The V end was cut by 0 bases, the J end by 0 bases, with 5 bases between. The CDR3 totals 13 residues. This CDR3 reads CSVEEFYQETQYF. CDR3 nucleotides: TGCAGCGTTGAAGAGTTCTACCAAGAGACCCAGTACTTC.

This clonotype was observed many times. This sequence joins TRBV28 and TRBJ2-1; 7 bases are shared with TRBD2. There are 14 residues in the CDR3. Germline CDR1 reads MDHEN; CDR2 reads SYDVKM. J gave up 0 bases and V 6 bases, and 2 bases lay outside the gene matches. The CDR3 DNA is TGTGCCAGCAGACTAGCGAGCTCCTACAATGAGCAGTTCTTC. Its translation is CASRLASSYNEQFF.

V is TRBV7-2 and J is TRBJ1-5; TRBD1 is a possible D gene (5 bases). The CDR3 runs to 16 residues. Germline lookup yields CDR1 SGHTA and CDR2 FQGNSA. V gave up 4 bases and J gave up 0 bases, with 13 bases separating them. The CDR3 spells CASSSSGHNSNQPQHF. CDR3 sequence (DNA): TGTGCCAGCAGCTCATCGGGGCATAATAGCAATCAGCCCCAGCATTTT.

In this sample, this clonotype turned up a few times. CDR3 sequence (DNA): TGCAGTGCTAGTTCAGGGATGGCTTTCTTT. Translation: CSASSGMAFF. V is TRBV20-1 and J is TRBJ1-1; perhaps TRBD1 as D (5 bases). This CDR3 has 10 amino acids. Between the trimmed V and J ends, which lost 3 bases and 11 bases, there was a span of 10 bases. Germline-derived CDR1 and CDR2 are DFQATT and SNEGSKA (reference sequence).

This clonotype came up a few times. The chain employs TRBV29-1 and TRBJ1-1; D uncertain. Germline CDR1 reads SQVTM; CDR2 reads ANQGSEA. V was pared by 0 bases and J by 6 bases, with 11 bases between. The CDR3 has 13 residues. CDR3 sequence (DNA): TGCAGCGTTGAAGATCAAGCTGGTCCTGAAGCTTTCTTT. Encoded protein: CSVEDQAGPEAFF.

This clonotype came up a few times. In DNA, the CDR3 is TGCAGTGCTAGACCGCCGGACAGGTCTAACGAGCAGTACTTC. It codes for CSARPPDRSNEQYF. The chain combines TRBV20-1 with TRBJ2-7, with 7 bases identical to TRBD1. This CDR3 spans 14 amino acids. The germline gives CDR1 DFQATT, CDR2 SNEGSKA (reference sequence). The J segment lost 5 bases and the V segment lost 2 bases, leaving 9 bases of the junction unmatched.

The chain employs TRBV20-1 and TRBJ2-2; D may match TRBD1 or TRBD2 (6 bases each). CDR3 size: 17 residues. In germline, CDR1 is DFQATT, CDR2 SNEGSKA (reference sequence). Trimming shortened V by 0 bases and J by 0 bases, and 14 bases separated the two germline ends. As DNA, the CDR3 is TGCAGTGCTAGAGATACGGGGGCAATCGCGAACACCGGGGAGCTGTTTTTT. Translation gives CSARDTGAIANTGELFF.

This clonotype has ten or more counts. This chain uses TRBV6-1 with TRBJ1-5; TRBD1 matches 8 bases. Germline V gene sequence: CDR1 MNHNS, CDR2 SASEGT. The CDR3 runs 11 residues. Losses at the gene ends were 10 bases for V and 8 bases for J; bases not matched to a gene: 4. Written as DNA, the CDR3 is TGTGCCACCGAACAGGGGGAGCCCCAGCATTTT. This encodes CATEQGEPQHF.

CDR3 in amino acids: CSATLVGRLGPLPSGAGYNEQFF. CDR3 bases: TGCAGTGCAACCCTTGTCGGACGGCTTGGGCCCCTTCCGAGCGGGGCGGGGTACAATGAGCAGTTCTTC. The chain has TRBV20-1 and TRBJ2-1; 7 bases are shared with TRBD2. The junction had 36 bases not matched to a gene; V was cut back by 6 bases and J by 4 bases. Germline values: CDR1 DFQATT, CDR2 SNEGSKA (reference sequence). The CDR3 sequence is 23 residues long.

The chain uses TRBV28 and TRBJ2-1, with D hard to call. Germline lookup yields CDR1 MDHEN and CDR2 SYDVKM. V lost 2 bases and J lost 7, with 6 bases in between. This CDR3 has 12 amino acids. The CDR3 DNA is TGTGCCAGCAGTTTAACCAGGAATGAGCAGTTCTTC. Amino acids: CASSLTRNEQFF.

This clonotype has only a few counts. The gene calls are TRBV4-1 and TRBJ2-5, with TRBD2 matching 12 bases. After removal of 3 bases from V and 5 bases from J, the junction contained 7 bases not matched to a gene. The CDR3 runs to 16 residues. CDR1 is MGHRA and CDR2 is YSYEKL in the germline V gene. CDR3 DNA sequence: TGCGCCAGCAGCCATTCGACTAGCGGGGGCGTGGAGACCCAGTACTTC. As protein: CASSHSTSGGVETQYF.

This chain connects TRBV27 to TRBJ2-3; D is uncertain. Trimming pared 0 bases from V and 1 base from J, leaving 11 bases between. The germline CDR1 and CDR2 sequences are MNHEY and SMNVEV (reference sequence). This CDR3 has 16 amino acids. The CDR3 sequence: CASSLSGLFRTDTQYF. The CDR3, as DNA: TGTGCCAGCAGTTTATCCGGCCTATTCCGCACAGATACGCAGTATTTT.

This chain joins TRBV12-3 or TRBV12-4 and TRBJ2-2; D perhaps matches TRBD1 (6 bases). V dropped 1 base and J dropped 0 bases, with 9 bases sitting between them. The CDR3 is made up of 16 amino acids. The CDR3 loop is CASSLVEGANTGELFF. In nucleotides, the CDR3 is TGTGCCAGCAGTTTAGTCGAGGGGGCGAACACCGGGGAGCTGTTTTTT.

Many counts were recorded for this clonotype. This chain links TRBV6-2 or TRBV6-3 with TRBJ2-5, with unresolved D. Germline V CDR1 and CDR2: MNHEY, SVGEGT. The V end was cut by 4 bases, the J end by 5 bases, with 8 bases between. This CDR3 is 12 amino acids long. CDR3 sequence: CASSFVRETQYF. The CDR3 DNA follows: TGTGCCAGCAGTTTTGTGAGGGAGACCCAGTACTTC.

This rearrangement joins TRBV20-1 to TRBJ2-3; unclear D gene. Germline V gene lookup returns CDR1 DFQATT and CDR2 SNEGSKA (reference sequence). V shed 5 bases and J shed 3 bases, with 18 bases lying between them. The CDR3 runs 15 residues. CDR3 protein: CSAYLSSAVTDTQYF. CDR3 sequence (DNA): TGCAGTGCTTACCTATCGAGTGCGGTAACAGATACGCAGTATTTT.

This clonotype was seen only a few times. This chain links TRBV28 with TRBJ2-5; no definite D call. Trimming cost V 3 bases and J 0 bases, with 8 bases left between them. The CDR3 consists of 14 residues. Looked up from germline, CDR1 is MDHEN and CDR2 is SYDVKM. The CDR3, as DNA: TGTGCCAGCAGTTTCTTCCGCGACCAAGAGACCCAGTACTTC. Amino acids: CASSFFRDQETQYF.

V and J are TRBV20-1 and TRBJ2-1; D ambiguous. The CDR3 spans 16 residues. V lost 4 bases to trimming and J lost 0 bases, with 16 bases between them. Germline V gene data show CDR1 as DFQATT and CDR2 as SNEGSKA (reference sequence). CDR3 loop: CSAIPAATFSYNEQFF. CDR3 sequence (DNA): TGCAGTGCTATCCCGGCGGCCACTTTCTCCTACAATGAGCAGTTCTTC.

This clonotype was observed a few times. V and J are TRBV6-1 and TRBJ2-1; 8 bases agree with TRBD2. Germline V gene sequence: CDR1 MNHNS, CDR2 SASEGT. The trim removed 7 bases at V and 3 bases at J, leaving 2 bases unmatched. CDR3 length equals 13 residues. Here the CDR3 DNA reads TGTGCCAGCACCCGGGGGGGCTACAATGAGCAGTTCTTC. Translated: CASTRGGYNEQFF.

This clonotype has more than one count but fewer than ten. The V call is TRBV29-1, the J call TRBJ2-6; no clear D gene. The CDR3 sequence is 15 residues long. Looked up from germline, CDR1 is SQVTM and CDR2 is ANQGSEA. The V gene lost 3 bases and the J gene lost 0 bases, with 9 bases spanning the gap. The CDR3 bases are TGCAGCGTTGAGGACCGGCCCTCTGGGGCCAACGTCCTGACTTTC. Amino acids: CSVEDRPSGANVLTF. Full variable domain (remainder filled in from reference TRBV29-1 and TRBJ2-6): SAVISQKPSRDICQRGTSLTIQCQVDSQVTMMFWYRQQPGQSLTLIATANQGSEATYESGFVIDKFPISRPNLTFSTLTVSNMSPEDSSIYLCSVEDRPSGANVLTFGAGSRLTVL.

This clonotype was detected a few times. The chain is built from TRBV7-3 and TRBJ2-7; D perhaps matches TRBD1 (7 bases). V was clipped by 0 bases and J by 1 base, with 19 bases between them. From germline, CDR1 is SGHTA and CDR2 FQGTGA. The CDR3 loop spans 18 amino acids. CDR3 amino acids: CASSLTVTGDSRSYEQYF. In DNA, the CDR3 is TGTGCCAGCAGCTTAACGGTAACGGGGGACAGCCGATCCTACGAGCAGTACTTC. Variable domain in full (rest from reference TRBV7-3 and TRBJ2-7): GAGVSQTPSNKVTEKGKYVELRCDPISGHTALYWYRQSLGQGPEFLIYFQGTGAADDSGLPNDRFFAVRPEGSVSTLKIQRTERGDSAVYLCASSLTVTGDSRSYEQYFGPGTRLTVT.

Ten or more counts support this clonotype. The chain is built from TRBV4-3 and TRBJ2-1, with 10 bases lining up with TRBD1. After removal of 1 base from V and 0 bases from J, the junction contained 0 bases not matched to a gene. Germline CDR1 LGHNA, CDR2 YSLEER. CDR3 length equals 16 residues. CDR3 DNA: TGCGCCAGCAGCCAAGGGACAGGGGGCTCCTACAATGAGCAGTTCTTC. Its protein product is CASSQGTGGSYNEQFF.

This clonotype has ten or more counts. The chain combines TRBV7-8 with TRBJ2-3, with 9 bases that match TRBD1. J was trimmed by 2 bases and V by 1 base; bases with no gene match: 4. The CDR3 has 16 amino acids. Germline CDR1 reads SGHVS; CDR2 reads FQNEAQ. In nucleotides, the CDR3 is TGTGCCAGCAGCTTAGACACAGGGGGCTACACAGATACGCAGTATTTT. This sequence encodes CASSLDTGGYTDTQYF.

This sequence joins TRBV7-9 and TRBJ2-5, with D unresolved. V dropped 0 bases and J dropped 8 bases, with 10 bases sitting between them. CDR1 is SEHNR, CDR2 FQNEAQ, per germline (reference sequence). The CDR3 loop spans 13 amino acids. The CDR3 sequence: CASSLARKGTQYF. The CDR3 region has the DNA TGTGCCAGCAGCTTAGCCAGGAAAGGTACCCAGTACTTC.